Detailed here is one TCR beta chain. Donors had localized lung adenocarcinoma, a non-small cell lung cancer. The sample comes from a study of CD4 and CD8 cells across lung adenocarcinoma regions. TCRdb re-derived calls from the PCR reads in MiXCR, one entry per CDR3 protein. The sample carries 9,500 to 15,000 distinct CDR3 sequences, about 45% recorded once. The sequence was collected from a male donor with lung adenocarcinoma. The CD4 and CD8 labels of this study may be unreliable. Sequencing input: CD8+ T cells from the margin of a lung tumor.

The CDR3 DNA reads as TGTGCCTGGGTCGGACAGACCTACGAGCAGTACTTC. It codes for CAWVGQTYEQYF. This chain connects TRBV30 to TRBJ2-7; D possibly corresponds to TRBD1 (6 bases). The CDR3 runs to 12 residues. V was trimmed by 5 bases and J by 2 bases, leaving 10 bases between them. Germline V gene sequence: CDR1 GTSNPN, CDR2 SVGIG (reference sequence).